The 14 T cell receptor beta chains below were found in one sample sequenced in a study of blood T cell repertoires in COVID-19. Repertoires were generated with immunoSEQ multiplex PCR, while TCRdb's copy carries only in-frame clones and drops some. The sample gives more than 400,000 clones, 90% of which show up once; about 0.63% is in the top ten. Specimen: PBMCs or T cells enriched from blood (not recorded which). The source of these receptors is a man in his late teens or twenties who had recovered from COVID-19.

The V and J genes are TRBV29-1 and TRBJ2-5; D not certain. Trimming pared 4 bases from V and 1 base from J, leaving 7 bases between. The CDR3 is made up of 12 amino acids. Germline CDR1 reads SQVTM; CDR2 reads ANQGSEA. CDR3 nucleotides: TGCAGCGTTGGCGGATTCCAAGAGACCCAGTACTTC. It is translated as CSVGGFQETQYF.

The rearrangement uses TRBV27 and TRBJ2-3; D remains ambiguous. The CDR3 spans 17 residues. From germline, CDR1 is MNHEY and CDR2 SMNVEV (reference sequence). Trimming pared 2 bases from V and 1 base from J, leaving 16 bases between. The CDR3 loop is CASSLDVARIRTDTQYF. CDR3 sequence (DNA): TGTGCCAGCAGTTTAGATGTCGCGCGCATTCGCACAGATACGCAGTATTTT.

The rearrangement uses TRBV7-9 and TRBJ1-6; D is uncertain. Trimming cost V 8 bases and J 1 base, with 12 bases left between them. The V gene's germline CDR1 is SEHNR and CDR2 FQNEAQ (reference sequence). The CDR3 has 15 amino acids. The chain's CDR3 is CASEGRTSYNSPLHF. CDR3 DNA sequence: TGTGCCAGCGAGGGAAGAACATCCTATAATTCACCCCTCCACTTT.

The chain couples TRBV30 to TRBJ1-2; 11 nucleotides agree with TRBD1. V shed 2 bases, J shed 4 bases, and the junction held 3 bases outside the gene matches. In germline, CDR1 is GTSNPN, CDR2 SVGIG (reference sequence). This CDR3 region has 14 residues. DNA for the CDR3: TGTGCCTGGAGTTGGGACAGGGGGTTCTATGGCTACACCTTC. Encoded protein: CAWSWDRGFYGYTF.

Concerning this clone: This specimen includes other DNA sequences encoding the same CDR3. The chain is built from TRBV9 and TRBJ1-5, with a weak D call TRBD1 (5 bases). From germline, CDR1 is SGDLS and CDR2 YYNGEE. The CDR3 consists of 14 residues. The germline V and J ends were trimmed by 3 bases and 3 bases, with 10 bases remaining between them. CDR3 in amino acids: CASSAGDSNQPQHF. DNA for the CDR3: TGTGCCAGCAGCGCCGGGGACTCCAATCAGCCCCAGCATTTT.

The chain uses TRBV11-2 and TRBJ1-2, with D possibly matching TRBD1 (5 bases). Germline V gives CDR1 SGHAT, CDR2 FQNNGV. Trimming removed 0 bases from V and 8 bases from J, with 10 bases in between. The CDR3 has 13 residues. CDR3 protein: CASSLDRAGGYTF. CDR3 coding DNA: TGTGCCAGCAGCTTAGACAGGGCTGGCGGCTACACCTTC.

The rearrangement joins TRBV27 to TRBJ2-7, with D perhaps TRBD2 (6 bases). V lost 6 bases and J lost 2, with 11 bases in between. Germline CDR1 and CDR2: MNHEY and SMNVEV (reference sequence). The CDR3 sequence is 13 residues long. CDR3 region: CASSPREAYEQYF. The CDR3 nucleotides are TGTGCCAGCAGCCCGAGGGAGGCCTACGAGCAGTACTTC.

The rearrangement links TRBV19 to TRBJ1-2, with 9 positions matching TRBD1. Germline V lookup: CDR1 LNHDA, CDR2 SQIVND (reference sequence). With 7 bases clipped from V and 4 bases from J, the junction kept 10 bases outside the gene matches. This CDR3 contains 15 residues. CDR3 coding DNA: TGTGCCAGTAAGGACAGGGGCGGAGGGGTCTATGGCTACACCTTC. Translating it yields CASKDRGGGVYGYTF.

This rearrangement joins TRBV6-5 to TRBJ1-2; D call uncertain. Looked up from germline, CDR1 is MNHEY and CDR2 is SVGAGI. This CDR3 is built from 14 residues. V gave up 5 bases and J gave up 5 bases, with 15 bases separating them. CDR3 sequence (DNA): TGTGCCAGCAGTAACCATTTAGGAGTTTATGGCTACACCTTC. Its protein product is CASSNHLGVYGYTF.

This chain uses TRBV2 with TRBJ2-5; tentative D call: TRBD2 (6 bases). The CDR3 loop spans 15 amino acids. The germline V gene encodes CDR1 SNHLY and CDR2 FYNNEI. The germline V and J ends were trimmed by 6 bases and 5 bases, with 19 bases remaining between them. The CDR3 here is CASRPGAPLRETQYF. The CDR3 region has the DNA TGTGCCAGCAGGCCGGGAGCGCCGCTGAGGGAGACCCAGTACTTC.

This chain uses TRBV2 with TRBJ2-1, with D possibly matching TRBD2 (5 bases). The CDR3 loop spans 12 amino acids. V was cut by 8 bases and J by 9 bases, with 14 bases left in between. In germline, CDR1 is SNHLY, CDR2 FYNNEI. CDR3 nucleotides: TGTGCCAGCGGACTCCAAGGAACTGAGCAGTTCTTC. It encodes CASGLQGTEQFF.

The chain uses TRBV4-1 and TRBJ1-6, with D maybe TRBD1 (5 bases). CDR3 length: 13 amino acids. From germline, CDR1 is MGHRA and CDR2 YSYEKL. V was trimmed by 0 bases and J by 10 bases, leaving 7 bases between them. The CDR3 region is CASSQDRVSPLHF. The CDR3 DNA reads as TGCGCCAGCAGCCAAGACAGGGTATCACCCCTCCACTTT.

The J gene is TRBJ1-1, the V gene TRBV6-5, with D maybe TRBD1 (6 bases). Germline CDR1 is MNHEY and CDR2 is SVGAGI. The CDR3 length is 15 residues. V was clipped by 1 base and J by 3 bases, with 12 bases between them. The CDR3 DNA reads TGTGCCAGCAGTTACTTGGGCAGGGGAGACACTGAAGCTTTCTTT. Translating gives CASSYLGRGDTEAFF.

This chain links TRBV28 with TRBJ1-2; D is ambiguous. Germline V CDR1 and CDR2: MDHEN, SYDVKM. V was cut by 3 bases and J by 11 bases, with 4 bases left in between. The CDR3 loop spans 9 amino acids. In DNA form, the CDR3 reads TGTGCCAGCAGTTTCCCGTACACCTTC. It specifies CASSFPYTF.